This passage covers 17 T cell receptor beta chains from one sample sequenced in a study of cytomegalovirus exposure and HLA in healthy donors. The repertoire was sequenced with immunoSEQ multiplex PCR; TCRdb's copy has only in-frame clones and lacks some. The data hold 21,000 or so clones, with around 97% observed a single time. Sequencing was done on a sample of PBMCs. Every receptor here comes from a man younger than 45 in good health and CMV-seropositive.

The DNA of the CDR3 is TGTGCCAGCAGCCCCCCGTCCGGGTCCACACGTGAGCAGTTCTTC. This codes for CASSPPSGSTREQFF. The rearrangement joins TRBV7-3 to TRBJ2-1; D is ambiguous. The CDR3 loop spans 15 amino acids. Germline CDR1 and CDR2: SGHTA and FQGTGA. Trimming pared 5 bases from V and 9 bases from J, leaving 20 bases between.

The chain is built from TRBV2 and TRBJ2-1, with TRBD2 as a possible D gene (6 bases). With 10 bases removed from V and 6 bases from J, the gap between germline ends came to 16 bases. The germline V gene encodes CDR1 SNHLY and CDR2 FYNNEI. CDR3 size: 13 residues. The CDR3 DNA follows: TGTGCCACCGGTGGGACTCCATTCAATGAGCAGTTCTTC. Protein sequence: CATGGTPFNEQFF.

This chain connects TRBV30 to TRBJ2-3; TRBD2 might be the D (5 bases). Germline V gene data show CDR1 as GTSNPN and CDR2 as SVGIG (reference sequence). The CDR3 covers 14 residues. The V gene lost 3 bases and the J gene lost 3 bases, with 13 bases spanning the gap. The CDR3 sequence: CAWRYGGLTDTQYF. CDR3 nucleotide sequence: TGTGCCTGGAGATACGGCGGGTTGACAGATACGCAGTATTTT.

The chain employs TRBV7-9 and TRBJ1-1; no firm D call. CDR1 and CDR2 (germline): SEHNR, FQNEAQ (reference sequence). Trimming cost V 2 bases and J 0 bases, with 7 bases left between them. The CDR3 runs 14 residues. The DNA of the CDR3 is TGTGCCAGCAGCTTACCCGGTATGAACACTGAAGCTTTCTTT. This sequence encodes CASSLPGMNTEAFF.

The chain recombines TRBV5-1 with TRBJ2-5, with a weak D call TRBD2 (6 bases). CDR3 length: 12 amino acids. The germline V gene encodes CDR1 SGHRS and CDR2 YFSETQ. V lost 4 bases and J lost 14, with 18 bases in between. The CDR3: CASSEGLGRDYF. In DNA, the CDR3 is TGCGCCAGCAGCGAGGGACTGGGCCGTGATTACTTC.

The chain has TRBV10-3 and TRBJ2-3, with D possibly being TRBD2 (6 bases). The CDR3 loop spans 13 amino acids. Germline CDR1 reads ENHRY; CDR2 reads SYGVKD. The ends were cut back, 11 bases at V and 0 bases at J, with 12 bases in the middle. DNA of the CDR3: TGTGCCTGCCAGGGAGGTAGCACAGATACGCAGTATTTT. Protein sequence: CACQGGSTDTQYF.

The chain uses TRBV11-2 and TRBJ1-4, with 7 positions matching TRBD1. CDR3 size: 18 residues. The V gene end was trimmed by 5 bases and the J gene end by 1 base; junction bases not matched to a gene: 13. Germline V gene sequence: CDR1 SGHAT, CDR2 FQNNGV. The CDR3 nucleotides read TGTGCCAGCAGCCCCCTCCGACAGGGAAAGAAAACTAATGAAAAACTGTTTTTT. This sequence encodes CASSPLRQGKKTNEKLFF.

V usage is TRBV19 and J usage is TRBJ2-3, with 7 bases fitting TRBD1. V shed 2 bases and J 4 bases; nucleotides not matched to a gene: 9. Germline V gives CDR1 LNHDA, CDR2 SQIVND (reference sequence). The CDR3 consists of 16 residues. The CDR3 DNA sequence: TGTGCCAGTAGTATAACCTCGGGACAGCCCCCAGATACGCAGTATTTT. This codes for CASSITSGQPPDTQYF.

The chain joins TRBV4-2 to TRBJ2-2; 7 nucleotides match TRBD2. CDR1 and CDR2 (germline): LGHNA, YNFKEQ. This CDR3 has 16 residues. Trimming took 4 bases from V and 4 from J; bases not matched to a gene: 9. The DNA of the CDR3 is TGTGCCAGCAGCCCCGGGGAGGGTTCGACCACCGGGGAGCTGTTTTTT. Translated, it gives CASSPGEGSTTGELFF.

This chain uses TRBV29-1 with TRBJ1-1; TRBD1 matches 11 bases. CDR1 SQVTM and CDR2 ANQGSEA come from the germline V gene. V shed 7 bases, J shed 1 base, and the junction held 14 bases outside the gene matches. The length of the CDR3 is 17 residues. Here the CDR3 DNA reads TGCAGCGCCCGGGGGACCGGGACAGGGGGTGGGAACACTGAAGCTTTCTTT. Translated: CSARGTGTGGGNTEAFF.

The sample holds one count of this clone. This rearrangement joins TRBV4-1 to TRBJ2-3; D remains ambiguous. V lost 4 bases, J lost 2 bases, and 13 bases lay in between. Germline assignment: CDR1 MGHRA and CDR2 YSYEKL. The CDR3 spans 15 residues. CDR3 in amino acids: CASSPVVVPTDTQYF. The CDR3 DNA reads as TGCGCCAGCAGCCCGGTAGTGGTCCCCACAGATACGCAGTATTTT.

This clone has just one count. This chain uses TRBV28 with TRBJ2-7; D perhaps matches TRBD1 (5 bases). The V gene lost 1 base and the J gene lost 3 bases, with 10 bases spanning the gap. The germline V gene has CDR1 MDHEN and CDR2 SYDVKM. CDR3 size: 14 residues. CDR3 sequence reads: CASSLFREGYEQYF. CDR3 DNA: TGTGCCAGCAGTTTATTCAGGGAAGGCTACGAGCAGTACTTC.

CDR3 in DNA: TGTGCCAGCAAGGACTATATTGGAGATACGCAGTATTTT. Translated, it gives CASKDYIGDTQYF. The genes are TRBV7-2 and TRBJ2-3; tentative D call: TRBD2 (6 bases). The germline V gene has CDR1 SGHTA and CDR2 FQGNSA. This CDR3 comprises 13 residues. V shed 7 bases and J shed 5 bases, with 13 bases lying between them.

The chain combines TRBV5-4 with TRBJ2-7; TRBD2 agrees at 9 bases. The V gene end was trimmed by 0 bases and the J gene end by 0 bases; junction bases not matched to a gene: 1. The CDR3 has 15 amino acids. The germline CDR1 and CDR2 sequences are SGHNT and YYREEE (reference sequence). The CDR3 sequence is CASSLGAGGSYEQYF. CDR3 coding DNA: TGTGCCAGCAGCTTGGGAGCGGGGGGCTCCTACGAGCAGTACTTC.

This clone was detected only once. This chain connects TRBV28 to TRBJ2-5; 11 positions agree with TRBD2. Trimming took 6 bases from V and 2 from J; bases not matched to a gene: 5. This CDR3 comprises 15 residues. CDR1 and CDR2 from the germline V gene are MDHEN and SYDVKM. CDR3 sequence (DNA): TGTGCCAGCAGCCTAACTAGCGGGGGTCAAGAGACCCAGTACTTC. The encoded protein is CASSLTSGGQETQYF.

V and J are TRBV5-6 and TRBJ1-2, with D possibly TRBD1 on 6 matching bases. This CDR3 region has 14 residues. Trimming stripped 1 base from V and 4 bases from J, with 11 bases between. Germline CDR1 SGHDT, CDR2 YYEEEE. CDR3 amino acids: CASSLRDIGYGYTF. Written as DNA, the CDR3 is TGTGCCAGCAGCTTGAGGGACATAGGCTATGGCTACACCTTC. Filled out from reference TRBV5-6 and TRBJ1-2, the complete variable domain reads DAGVTQSPTHLIKTRGQQVTLRCSPKSGHDTVSWYQQALGQGPQFIFQYYEEEERQRGNFPDRFSGHQFPNYSSELNVNALLLGDSALYLCASSLRDIGYGYTFGSGTRLTVV.

The gene calls are TRBV5-1 and TRBJ1-1, with TRBD1 matching over 7 bases. Germline CDR1 is SGHRS and CDR2 is YFSETQ. V dropped 2 bases and J dropped 0; count of bases not matched to a gene: 10. The length of the CDR3 is 17 residues. The CDR3 DNA follows: TGCGCCAGCAGCTTACAAACAGGGGCGACTTTGAACACTGAAGCTTTCTTT. It encodes CASSLQTGATLNTEAFF.